Following are 24 T cell receptor beta chains from one sample sequenced in a study of cytomegalovirus exposure and HLA in healthy donors. PCR employed 60 Vbeta and 13 Jbeta primers. Profiling relied on immunoSEQ multiplex PCR, and the TCRdb table lists in-frame clones only, not all of them. This specimen shows under 95,000 clones; the ten leading clones hold around 0.6%. Sequenced input: PBMCs. These receptors originate from a man in his forties or fifties in good health and CMV-seronegative.

The CDR3 region is CASSLAGGSDTQYF. CDR3 coding DNA: TGTGCCAGCAGCCTCGCAGGGGGCTCAGATACGCAGTATTTT. The chain employs TRBV7-9 and TRBJ2-3, with 8 bases lining up with TRBD1. Germline CDR1 SEHNR, CDR2 FQNEAQ (reference sequence). The CDR3 consists of 14 residues. Trimming removed 5 bases from V and 4 bases from J; junction bases left unmatched: 5. The entire variable domain, with the rest obtained from reference TRBV7-9 and TRBJ2-3, is as follows: DTGVSQNPRHKITKRGQNVTFRCDPISEHNRLYWYRQTLGQGPEFLTYFQNEAQLEKSRLLSDRFSAERPKGSFSTLEIQRTEQGDSAMYLCASSLAGGSDTQYFGPGTRLTVL.

The CDR3 spells CASSSDRGSNQPQHF. CDR3 in DNA: TGTGCCAGCAGTTCGGACAGGGGTAGCAATCAGCCCCAGCATTTT. The V call is TRBV6-1, the J call TRBJ1-5, with TRBD1 matching 9 bases. The CDR3 loop spans 15 amino acids. The V gene end was trimmed by 5 bases and the J gene end by 0 bases; junction bases not matched to a gene: 2. CDR1 and CDR2 (germline): MNHNS, SASEGT.

The rearrangement joins TRBV5-8 to TRBJ2-7; the D gene is possibly TRBD2 (6 bases). Trimming removed 0 bases at V and 3 bases at J, with 28 bases between. CDR1 SGHTS and CDR2 YDEGEE come from the germline V gene. The CDR3 runs to 20 residues. CDR3 loop: CASSLAHGSSVGINFYEQYF. The CDR3 nucleotides read TGTGCCAGCAGCTTGGCCCATGGGTCTAGCGTTGGAATTAACTTCTACGAGCAGTACTTC.

The chain couples TRBV2 to TRBJ2-3; D call uncertain. Germline CDR1 is SNHLY and CDR2 is FYNNEI. The CDR3 spans 16 residues. V was trimmed by 2 bases and J by 5 bases, leaving 17 bases between them. CDR3 sequence: CASSEFLPAAGDTQYF. The CDR3 region has the DNA TGTGCCAGCAGTGAATTCCTACCAGCAGCAGGAGATACGCAGTATTTT. The full variable domain, rest sourced from reference TRBV2 and TRBJ2-3, is EPEVTQTPSHQVTQMGQEVILRCVPISNHLYFYWYRQILGQKVEFLVSFYNNEISEKSEIFDDQFSVERPDGSNFTLKIRSTKLEDSAMYFCASSEFLPAAGDTQYFGPGTRLTVL.

V gene TRBV6-5 combines with J gene TRBJ1-2; no clear D. Germline V lookup: CDR1 MNHEY, CDR2 SVGAGI. The CDR3 spans 15 residues. Trimming pared 4 bases from V and 8 bases from J, leaving 20 bases between. The CDR3 coding sequence is TGTGCCAGCAGTTCATCTCGGTTATTTACGTGGGGCTACACCTTC. This sequence encodes CASSSSRLFTWGYTF.

The chain recombines TRBV7-2 with TRBJ2-1; tentatively, D is TRBD2 (6 bases). There are 13 residues in the CDR3. V was shortened by 5 bases and J by 9 bases, with 14 bases between the two germline ends. The germline V gene has CDR1 SGHTA and CDR2 FQGNSA. DNA for the CDR3: TGTGCCAGCAGCCCCCGGAGGGTGGGTGAGCAGTTCTTC. Encoded protein: CASSPRRVGEQFF.

The rearrangement uses TRBV2 and TRBJ2-7, with D possibly TRBD1 on 5 matching bases. Germline V gene data show CDR1 as SNHLY and CDR2 as FYNNEI. This CDR3 contains 14 residues. The V and J ends lost 6 bases and 0 bases respectively, with 12 bases between them. The CDR3 is CASRGRGHSYEQYF. DNA of the CDR3: TGTGCCAGCAGGGGTCGAGGACACTCCTACGAGCAGTACTTC.

V usage is TRBV18 and J usage is TRBJ2-1, with 7 bases matching TRBD2. CDR3 length: 13 amino acids. CDR1 and CDR2 from the germline V gene are KGHSH and LQKENI. J was trimmed by 8 bases and V by 0 bases; bases with no gene match: 1. CDR3 protein: CASSPPGGDEQFF. The CDR3 nucleotides are TGTGCCAGCTCACCACCGGGGGGGGATGAGCAGTTCTTC.

The chain uses TRBV9 and TRBJ2-1, with TRBD2 matching over 16 bases. The CDR3 consists of 17 residues. Germline CDR1 is SGDLS and CDR2 is YYNGEE. V lost 3 bases to trimming and J lost 4 bases; unmatched junction nucleotides: 4. The CDR3 nucleotides are TGTGCCAGCAGCGCGCTGGGACTAGCGGGGGGGTACAATGAGCAGTTCTTC. It specifies CASSALGLAGGYNEQFF.

This chain links TRBV28 with TRBJ1-2; a possible D gene is TRBD1 (5 bases). This CDR3 contains 14 residues. The germline CDR1 and CDR2 sequences are MDHEN and SYDVKM. Trimming pared 2 bases from V and 5 bases from J, leaving 12 bases between. The CDR3 DNA is TGTGCCAGCAGTTTAGGCCTGGGGCATTATGGCTACACCTTC. Protein product: CASSLGLGHYGYTF.

This sequence joins TRBV28 and TRBJ1-2, with D possibly matching TRBD1 (5 bases). Trimming removed 4 bases from V and 8 bases from J, with 20 bases in between. CDR3 length: 15 amino acids. Germline CDR1 and CDR2: MDHEN and SYDVKM. The CDR3 DNA follows: TGTGCCAGCAGTTCCGGGGGGGTGCGAAGTCGGGGCTACACCTTC. It is translated as CASSSGGVRSRGYTF.

This rearrangement joins TRBV28 to TRBJ2-2; 8 bases are shared with TRBD1. The CDR3 extends over 16 amino acids. Unmatched junction bases numbered 6, after V lost 4 bases and J lost 2 bases. Germline V gives CDR1 MDHEN, CDR2 SYDVKM. The CDR3 region is CASSWWDRPNTGELFF. CDR3 bases: TGTGCCAGCAGTTGGTGGGACAGGCCTAACACCGGGGAGCTGTTTTTT.

This chain links TRBV5-1 with TRBJ1-6; TRBD1 agrees at 10 bases. The V gene's germline CDR1 is SGHRS and CDR2 YFSETQ. The CDR3 is 14 amino acids. Germline trimming cut 4 bases from V and 9 bases from J; bases unmatched to any gene: 4. The DNA for the CDR3 is TGCGCCAGCAGCCCGGGACAGGGGAGTTCACCCCTCCACTTT. Protein: CASSPGQGSSPLHF.

This chain connects TRBV9 to TRBJ2-1, with D possibly TRBD1 on 6 matching bases. This CDR3 is built from 18 residues. Germline values: CDR1 SGDLS, CDR2 YYNGEE. V shed 1 base and J shed 0 bases, with 17 bases lying between them. The CDR3 coding sequence is TGTGCCAGCAGCGTACCGAGGGGTCAGGGGAGCTCCTACAATGAGCAGTTCTTC. This codes for CASSVPRGQGSSYNEQFF. Full variable domain (missing parts from reference TRBV9 and TRBJ2-1): DSGVTQTPKHLITATGQRVTLRCSPRSGDLSVYWYQQSLDQGLQFLIQYYNGEERAKGNILERFSAQQFPDLHSELNLSSLELGDSALYFCASSVPRGQGSSYNEQFFGPGTRLTVL.

The chain uses TRBV6-5 and TRBJ2-7, with 9 bases fitting TRBD1. The CDR3 extends over 15 amino acids. The germline CDR1 and CDR2 sequences are MNHEY and SVGAGI. Germline trimming cut 0 bases from V and 2 bases from J; bases unmatched to any gene: 2. CDR3 DNA: TGTGCCAGCAGTTACTCGAGACAGGGGGCCTACGAGCAGTACTTC. Amino acid sequence: CASSYSRQGAYEQYF.

The V and J genes are TRBV7-9 and TRBJ2-3; TRBD2 agrees at 14 bases. Unmatched junction bases numbered 12, after V lost 5 bases and J lost 5 bases. Germline V lookup: CDR1 SEHNR, CDR2 FQNEAQ (reference sequence). This CDR3 comprises 18 residues. CDR3 bases: TGTGCCAGCAGCCCAACTGTGGGACTAGCGGGGGATGGAGATACGCAGTATTTT. Protein: CASSPTVGLAGDGDTQYF. Together with reference TRBV7-9 and TRBJ2-3, the CDR3 gives the full variable domain: DTGVSQNPRHKITKRGQNVTFRCDPISEHNRLYWYRQTLGQGPEFLTYFQNEAQLEKSRLLSDRFSAERPKGSFSTLEIQRTEQGDSAMYLCASSPTVGLAGDGDTQYFGPGTRLTVL.

The chain has TRBV10-1 and TRBJ2-3; 9 bases agree with TRBD1. Germline V gene sequence: CDR1 WNHNN, CDR2 SYGVQD (reference sequence). Trimming at V came to 3 bases and at J to 3 bases, leaving 4 bases not matched to a gene. CDR3 length: 15 residues. The CDR3 here is CASSDPGQGTDTQYF. The CDR3 coding sequence is TGCGCCAGCAGTGATCCCGGACAGGGGACAGATACGCAGTATTTT.

For the CDR3, the DNA is TGTGCCAGCAGCTTAGTCGTTGGGACTAGCGGCAGTTCCTACGAGCAGTACTTC. Encoded protein: CASSLVVGTSGSSYEQYF. The chain links TRBV7-2 to TRBJ2-7; 11 nucleotides line up with TRBD2. This CDR3 is built from 18 residues. Germline lookup yields CDR1 SGHTA and CDR2 FQGNSA. Unmatched junction bases numbered 9, after V lost 1 base and J lost 1 base.

The chain recombines TRBV5-4 with TRBJ2-4, with 11 bases identical to TRBD1. Germline CDR1 and CDR2: SGHNT and YYREEE (reference sequence). J was trimmed by 7 bases and V by 5 bases; bases with no gene match: 5. CDR3 length: 14 amino acids. The CDR3 loop is CASSPGTGGNIQYF. CDR3 nucleotides: TGTGCCAGCAGTCCCGGGACAGGGGGGAACATTCAGTACTTC.

The chain employs TRBV19 and TRBJ1-2, with 9 bases matching TRBD1. The length of the CDR3 is 13 residues. The V gene's germline CDR1 is LNHDA and CDR2 SQIVND (reference sequence). V lost 4 bases to trimming and J lost 5 bases; unmatched junction nucleotides: 2. CDR3 protein: CASSTGQGYGYTF. The CDR3 coding sequence is TGTGCCAGTAGTACAGGACAGGGGTATGGCTACACCTTC.

The gene calls are TRBV18 and TRBJ2-1, with D maybe TRBD2 (5 bases). V was trimmed by 4 bases and J by 6 bases, leaving 13 bases between them. CDR3 length: 14 amino acids. Germline-derived CDR1 and CDR2 are KGHSH and LQKENI. The CDR3: CASSLLDSANEQFF. The DNA of the CDR3 is TGTGCCAGCTCACTCTTGGACTCGGCCAATGAGCAGTTCTTC.

The chain links TRBV6-6 to TRBJ1-5, with TRBD1 matching 7 bases. Germline CDR1 and CDR2: MNHNY and SVGAGI (reference sequence). The CDR3 runs to 14 residues. V dropped 5 bases and J dropped 1; count of bases not matched to a gene: 2. CDR3 DNA: TGTGCCAGCAGTGACAGGGCAAGCAATCAGCCCCAGCATTTT. This gives the protein CASSDRASNQPQHF.

The V gene is TRBV6-5, the J gene TRBJ2-3, with 7 bases matching TRBD1. V trimming: 10 bases; J trimming: 2 bases; junction bases outside the gene matches: 6. The CDR3 is made up of 13 amino acids. Germline loops: CDR1 MNHEY, CDR2 SVGAGI. CDR3 amino acids: CAIRQGYTDTQYF. CDR3 nucleotides: TGTGCCATTAGACAGGGATACACAGATACGCAGTATTTT.

The chain joins TRBV11-2 to TRBJ2-7; D is possibly TRBD2 (6 bases). Trimming took 0 bases from V and 2 from J, leaving 14 bases between them. The CDR3 has 16 amino acids. Germline V gives CDR1 SGHAT, CDR2 FQNNGV. The CDR3 DNA reads TGTGCCAGCAGCTTAGATAGGAGGGGTCTGACCTACGAGCAGTACTTC. Protein product: CASSLDRRGLTYEQYF.